The rows below give T cell receptor beta chains drawn from one sample of a study of blood T cell repertoires in COVID-19. Here immunoSEQ multiplex PCR was the method, and the copy in TCRdb shows in-frame clones only, minus some. The sample holds fewer than 450,000 clones; 85% to 90% are singletons and the top ten take 6% to 8.5%. The source material was peripheral blood. These receptors originate from a woman in her sixties or seventies with COVID-19, enrolled during active disease. The CDR3 runs from the conserved cysteine through the conserved F or W. A D gene is named only where the DNA matches it firmly. Size values are once, few and many counts, or a class for expanded clones, and some rows have none.

d_gene,v_gene,abundance,j_gene,CDR3aa,CDR3nt
.,TRBV29-1,.,TRBJ1-1,CSVVPKMNTEAFF,TGCAGCGTTGTCCCCAAAATGAACACTGAAGCTTTCTTT
.,TRBV7-6,.,TRBJ2-5,CASSPINQETQYF,TGTGCCAGCAGCCCTATTAACCAAGAGACCCAGTACTTC
.,TRBV4-3,once,TRBJ2-7,CASSQDHSGLSYEQYF,TGCGCCAGCAGCCAAGATCATTCAGGGCTTTCCTACGAGCAGTACTTC
TRBD2,TRBV19,.,TRBJ2-1,CASSIGAGGSSYNEQFF,TGTGCCAGTAGTATCGGAGCGGGGGGCAGCTCCTACAATGAGCAGTTCTTC
TRBD2,TRBV6-2/TRBV6-3,.,TRBJ2-5,CASSHRLAGIQETQYF,TGTGCCAGCAGCCACAGACTAGCGGGGATCCAAGAGACCCAGTACTTC
TRBD2,TRBV7-2,.,TRBJ2-3,CASSLGGGGARDTQYF,TGTGCCAGCAGCTTAGGTGGCGGGGGGGCCAGGGATACGCAGTATTTT
.,TRBV5-6,.,TRBJ1-5,CASSPSTNQPQHF,TGTGCCAGCAGCCCCTCGACAAATCAGCCCCAGCATTTT
.,TRBV2,.,TRBJ2-2,CASSQTRDTGELFF,TGTGCCAGCAGCCAGACAAGAGACACCGGGGAGCTGTTTTTT
.,TRBV7-2,.,TRBJ1-2,CASSRGGYGYTF,TGTGCCAGCAGTCGGGGGGGCTATGGCTACACCTTC
.,TRBV12-5,.,TRBJ1-5,CASGLTQAEQPQHF,TGTGCTAGTGGTTTGACCCAAGCGGAGCAGCCCCAGCATTTT
.,TRBV5-4,.,TRBJ1-2,CASSLVGGYGYTF,TGTGCCAGCAGCTTGGTAGGGGGCTATGGCTACACCTTC
.,TRBV4-1,.,TRBJ2-7,CASSQEGASRNEQYF,TGCGCCAGCAGCCAAGAGGGGGCGAGTAGAAACGAGCAGTACTTC
.,TRBV6-2/TRBV6-3,.,TRBJ2-3,CASSYAGSDTQYF,TGTGCCAGCAGTTACGCCGGGTCAGATACGCAGTATTTT
.,TRBV2,.,TRBJ1-5,CASKEGGGANQPQHF,TGTGCCAGCAAGGAGGGAGGAGGAGCCAATCAGCCCCAGCATTTT
TRBD2,TRBV27,.,TRBJ2-7,CASSSGTSGVLYEQYF,TGTGCCAGCAGTTCTGGGACTAGCGGGGTCTTATACGAGCAGTACTTC
TRBD2,TRBV5-6,once,TRBJ2-2,CASSVGLAGDWNTGELFF,TGTGCCAGCAGTGTAGGACTAGCGGGGGATTGGAACACCGGGGAGCTGTTTTTT
.,TRBV27,.,TRBJ1-2,CASSLNPHSYGYTF,TGTGCCAGCAGTTTAAATCCCCACAGCTATGGCTACACCTTC
.,TRBV9,.,TRBJ2-7,CASSVQGGEQYF,TGTGCCAGCAGCGTACAGGGGGGTGAGCAGTACTTC
.,TRBV5-1,.,TRBJ2-7,CASSPATGRYEQYF,TGCGCCAGCAGCCCCGCGACAGGGAGGTACGAGCAGTACTTC
.,TRBV4-3,.,TRBJ1-2,CASSQDPMAEANYGYTF,TGCGCCAGCAGCCAAGACCCTATGGCGGAAGCTAACTATGGCTACACCTTC
TRBD1,TRBV7-9,.,TRBJ1-4,CASSYAGTAGNEKLFF,TGTGCCAGCAGCTACGCCGGGACAGCGGGTAATGAAAAACTGTTTTTT
TRBD2,TRBV18,.,TRBJ2-5,CASSPGTTQETQYF,TGTGCCAGCTCACCCGGGACTACCCAAGAGACCCAGTACTTC
TRBD1,TRBV7-2,.,TRBJ1-2,CASSPRQGNYGYTF,TGTGCCAGCAGCCCCCGACAGGGGAACTATGGCTACACCTTC
TRBD1,TRBV20-1,.,TRBJ2-7,CSASRFGTGGSYEQYF,TGCAGTGCTAGTCGGTTTGGGACAGGGGGGTCCTACGAGCAGTACTTC
TRBD2,TRBV4-3,.,TRBJ2-3,CASSQVGRGKGTDTQYF,TGCGCCAGCAGCCAGGTGGGGAGGGGAAAGGGGACAGATACGCAGTATTTT
TRBD1,TRBV6-6,.,TRBJ1-2,CAGQGAPNYGYTF,TGTGCCGGCCAGGGGGCGCCTAACTATGGCTACACCTTC
TRBD1,TRBV5-1,.,TRBJ2-3,CASSLDRASTDTQYF,TGCGCCAGCAGCCTAGACAGGGCCAGCACAGATACGCAGTATTTT
TRBD2,TRBV24-1,.,TRBJ2-3,CATSDLVGGATDTQYF,TGTGCCACCAGTGATTTGGTCGGGGGGGCCACAGATACGCAGTATTTT
.,TRBV4-1,once,TRBJ1-4,CASSQNRVDEKLFF,TGCGCCAGCAGCCAGAACAGGGTGGATGAAAAACTGTTTTTT
.,TRBV4-2,.,TRBJ2-5,CASSQDIAGKETQYF,TGTGCCAGCAGCCAAGATATCGCGGGGAAAGAGACCCAGTACTTC
TRBD1,TRBV9,.,TRBJ1-3,CASSVGQVGVGNTIYF,TGTGCCAGCAGCGTGGGACAGGTTGGGGTTGGAAACACCATATATTTT
.,TRBV12-3/TRBV12-4,.,TRBJ1-2,CASSWGSNYGYTF,TGTGCCAGCAGTTGGGGCAGCAACTATGGCTACACCTTC
TRBD2,TRBV10-3,.,TRBJ2-3,CAAKTSGDRTDTQYF,TGTGCCGCCAAGACTAGCGGGGACCGCACAGATACGCAGTATTTT
TRBD1,TRBV3-1/TRBV3-2,.,TRBJ1-6,CASSPGDSSPLHF,TGTGCCAGCAGCCCAGGGGACAGTTCACCCCTCCACTTT
.,TRBV12-5,.,TRBJ2-5,CASGYGGAKKTQYF,TGTGCTAGTGGTTATGGGGGGGCTAAGAAGACCCAGTACTTC
TRBD1,TRBV28,.,TRBJ1-5,CASSLFGTGSQPQHF,TGTGCCAGCAGTTTATTTGGGACAGGGAGTCAGCCCCAGCATTTT
.,TRBV7-9,.,TRBJ2-3,CASSLASEADTQYF,TGTGCCAGCAGCTTAGCTTCAGAGGCAGATACGCAGTATTTT
TRBD1,TRBV28,.,TRBJ2-5,CASFSPGQGFETQYF,TGTGCCAGCTTCTCCCCGGGACAGGGGTTCGAGACCCAGTACTTC
.,TRBV10-1,.,TRBJ2-1,CASSEARGNEQFF,TGCGCCAGCAGTGAGGCAAGAGGGAATGAGCAGTTCTTC
TRBD2,TRBV5-4,.,TRBJ2-7,CASSLGSSGAYEQYF,TGTGCCAGCAGCTTGGGGTCCAGCGGGGCCTACGAGCAGTACTTC
.,TRBV3-1/TRBV3-2,.,TRBJ1-2,CASSSRSPGSSYGYTF,TGTGCCAGCAGCTCCCGATCCCCGGGGTCTAGCTATGGCTACACCTTC
.,TRBV29-1,once,TRBJ2-5,CSVEDGLDRETQYF,TGCAGCGTTGAAGATGGGCTCGACAGGGAGACCCAGTACTTC
.,TRBV7-2,.,TRBJ1-6,CASSLDSGQLNSPLHF,TGTGCCAGCAGCTTAGACTCGGGACAACTAAATTCACCCCTCCACTTT
.,TRBV30,.,TRBJ1-1,CAWSVRGNTEAFF,TGTGCCTGGAGTGTACGAGGGAACACTGAAGCTTTCTTT
TRBD1,TRBV27,.,TRBJ1-1,CASSLRQGAEAFF,TGTGCCAGCAGTTTAAGACAGGGGGCTGAAGCTTTCTTT
TRBD1,TRBV2,.,TRBJ1-5,CASSEPGGPNQPQHF,TGTGCCAGCAGTGAACCAGGGGGCCCCAATCAGCCCCAGCATTTT
TRBD2,TRBV5-1,once,TRBJ2-7,CASSSGRGGYEQYF,TGCGCCAGCAGCTCGGGGAGGGGCGGCTACGAGCAGTACTTC
.,TRBV11-2,.,TRBJ2-1,CASSSGLEGKGHEQFF,TGTGCCAGCAGCTCTGGGTTGGAAGGGAAGGGGCATGAGCAGTTCTTC
TRBD2,TRBV19,few,TRBJ2-7,CASSIQAGAYEQYF,TGTGCCAGTAGTATCCAGGCGGGGGCCTACGAGCAGTACTTC
.,TRBV10-1,few,TRBJ1-5,CAGTGTRNSNQPQHF,TGCGCCGGCACCGGGACACGGAATAGCAATCAGCCCCAGCATTTT
.,TRBV6-5,.,TRBJ1-2,CASDRVNYGYTF,TGTGCCAGCGATAGAGTGAACTATGGCTACACCTTC